This T cell receptor beta chain was recovered during a study of T cells after yellow fever vaccination. Study overall: Low-cell-number fractions were prepared with SMART-Seq v4 Ultra Low Input. Regarding the study as a whole: Relatively few clonotypes were ones that appeared in both CD4 and CD8 compartments. Faster peaking, at day 5 versus 15, marked a secondary response that was weaker.

Universal primer sites and UMIs were introduced during 5'RACE template-switching synthesis of TCR cDNA. TCRdb analysed the 5' RACE reads with MiXCR anew, one entry per CDR3 protein. Of about 340,000 distinct CDR3 sequences in the sample, approximately 9% were seen once. V was cut by 4 bases and J by 1 base, with 14 bases left in between. Per germline, CDR1 SGHTA and CDR2 FQGNSA. The length of the CDR3 is 16 residues. This clonotype was seen a few times. What it binds is unknown. V usage is TRBV7-2 and J usage is TRBJ2-1, with D possibly being TRBD1 (5 bases). This sample comprised PBMCs, obtained on the day of the first yellow fever vaccination. This clonotype was sampled from a man aged 18 to 29 who received the YFV17D yellow fever vaccine. The CDR3: CASSSSPGYSYNEQFF. Written as DNA, the CDR3 is TGTGCCAGCAGCTCCAGTCCAGGGTATTCCTACAATGAGCAGTTCTTC.